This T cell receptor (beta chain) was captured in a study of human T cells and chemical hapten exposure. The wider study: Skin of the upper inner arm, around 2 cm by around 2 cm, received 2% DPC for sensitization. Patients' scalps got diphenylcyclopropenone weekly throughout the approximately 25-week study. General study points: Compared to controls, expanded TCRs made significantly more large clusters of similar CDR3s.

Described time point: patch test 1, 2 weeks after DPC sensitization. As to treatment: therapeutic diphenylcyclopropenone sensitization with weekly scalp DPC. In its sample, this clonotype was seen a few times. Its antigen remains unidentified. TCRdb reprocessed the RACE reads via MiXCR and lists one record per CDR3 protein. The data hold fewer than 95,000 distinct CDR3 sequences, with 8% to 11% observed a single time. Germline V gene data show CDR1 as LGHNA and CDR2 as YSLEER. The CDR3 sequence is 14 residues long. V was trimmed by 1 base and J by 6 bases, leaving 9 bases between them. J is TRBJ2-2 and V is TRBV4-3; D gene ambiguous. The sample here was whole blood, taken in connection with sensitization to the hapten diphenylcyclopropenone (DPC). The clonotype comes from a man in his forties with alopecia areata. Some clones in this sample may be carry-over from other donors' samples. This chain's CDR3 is CASSQVREAGELFF. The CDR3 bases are TGCGCCAGCAGCCAAGTTAGGGAAGCCGGGGAGCTGTTTTTT.